Listed below are T cell receptor beta chains from one sample, sequenced in a study of T cell repertoires in cytomegalovirus infection. No antigen has been identified for these receptors. TCRdb itself ran the reads through MiXCR, one entry per CDR3 protein. The repertoire holds roughly 920,000 distinct CDR3 sequences, with 30% to 40% as singletons. The material sequenced was cultured CD8+ T cells from PBMCs, taken from culture after CMV antigen stimulation. These receptors originate from a human donor in good health (CMV status not recorded). Some clones in this sample may be carry-over from other donors' samples. Each CDR3 is given without its conserved first and last residue.

length: 15
V: TRBV2
CDR3: ASSEFGWGTGGTEAF

length: 16
V: TRBV6-8
CDR3: ASSYSIVRDRGQETQY

length: 15
V: TRBV7-2
CDR3: VSSPKVFGPNLVGYT

length: 13
V: TRBV5-1
CDR3: ASSLVRDLRDDQY

length: 10
V: TRBV27
CDR3: ASSFGIGELF

length: 14
V: TRBV10-3
CDR3: AITVGTSVDTGELF

length: 16
V: TRBV27
CDR3: ASSLSGGASLGGYGYT

length: 14
V: TRBV12-3/TRBV12-4
CDR3: ASSLFGLAGQETQY

length: 14
V: TRBV7-8
CDR3: ASSPRDSLAKNIQY

length: 13
V: TRBV7-2
CDR3: ASSPDRDANYGYT

length: 15
V: TRBV7-9
CDR3: ASSFTQHLRRQETQY

length: 14
V: TRBV7-9
CDR3: ASSPTGASPITEAF

length: 10
V: TRBV29-1
CDR3: SCWTNTGELF

length: 11
V: TRBV25-1
CDR3: ASSEYRNTEAF

length: 12
V: TRBV14
CDR3: ASSQESRGGGYT

length: 13
V: TRBV7-3
CDR3: ASSLRVREDYGYT

length: 13
V: TRBV7-3
CDR3: ASSLSGGVLDTQY

length: 12
V: TRBV7-6
CDR3: ASSQERGNSPLH

length: 12
V: TRBV7-6
CDR3: ASRGGTVTDTQY

length: 13
V: TRBV12-5
CDR3: ASASSGTPNSPLH

length: 13
V: TRBV7-2
CDR3: ASSFKRGSTDTQY

length: 12
V: TRBV28
CDR3: ASSPQTWDQPQH

length: 13
V: TRBV4-1
CDR3: ASSPRGSLGTEAF

length: 12
V: TRBV5-6
CDR3: ASSEPLSYTEAF

length: 12
V: TRBV10-3
CDR3: AISVGGDYNEQF

length: 12
V: TRBV11-2
CDR3: ASSPGPQWAEAF